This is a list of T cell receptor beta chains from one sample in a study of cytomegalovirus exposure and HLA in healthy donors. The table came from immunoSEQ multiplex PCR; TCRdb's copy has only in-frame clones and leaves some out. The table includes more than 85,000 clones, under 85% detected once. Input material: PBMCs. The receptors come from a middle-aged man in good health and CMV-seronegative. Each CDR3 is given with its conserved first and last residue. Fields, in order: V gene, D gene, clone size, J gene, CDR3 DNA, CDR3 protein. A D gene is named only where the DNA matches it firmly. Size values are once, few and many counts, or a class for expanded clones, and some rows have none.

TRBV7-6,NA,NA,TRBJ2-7,TGTGCCAGCAGCTTAGGTAATCCCTACGAGCAGTACTTC,CASSLGNPYEQYF
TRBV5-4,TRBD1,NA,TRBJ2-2,TGTGCCAGCAGCACGCAGGGACAGGGCGTGACCGGGGAGCTGTTTTTT,CASSTQGQGVTGELFF
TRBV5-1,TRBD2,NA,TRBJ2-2,TGCGCCAGCTGTCGGGAGGTCCCTACGAACACCGGGGAGCTGTTTTTT,CASCREVPTNTGELFF
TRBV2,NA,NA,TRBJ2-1,TGTGCCAGCACAGGCAGCAGCTCCTACAATGAGCAGTTCTTC,CASTGSSSYNEQFF
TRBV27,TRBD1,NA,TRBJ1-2,TGTGCCAGCAGTTTAGTTCAGGGGGCAGGTGGCTACACCTTC,CASSLVQGAGGYTF
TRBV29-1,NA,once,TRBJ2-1,TGCAGCGTTGAGGTACGAGAGACCTACAATGAGCAGTTCTTC,CSVEVRETYNEQFF
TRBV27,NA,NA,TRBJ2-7,TGTGCCAGCAGTTTAGGGGCAGGGCTCGACGAGCAGTACTTC,CASSLGAGLDEQYF
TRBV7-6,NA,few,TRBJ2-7,TGTGCCAGCAGCCTACACAGGGACGAGCAGTACTTC,CASSLHRDEQYF
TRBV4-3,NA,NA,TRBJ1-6,TGCGCCAGCAGCCAAGAATCCCTTAATTCACCCCTCCACTTT,CASSQESLNSPLHF
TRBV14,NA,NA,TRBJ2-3,TGTGCCAGCAGCCAGAACCGAGGGATTACAGATACGCAGTATTTT,CASSQNRGITDTQYF
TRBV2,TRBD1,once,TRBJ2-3,TGTGCCAGCAGTGGACAGGGGAGGAAGACGCAGTATTTT,CASSGQGRKTQYF
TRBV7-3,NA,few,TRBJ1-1,TGTGCCAGCAGCCTACGAGGGCAGGTTGAAGCTTTCTTT,CASSLRGQVEAFF
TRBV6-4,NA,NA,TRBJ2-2,TGTGCCAGCAGTGACCCCGCGAACACCGGGGAGCTGTTTTTT,CASSDPANTGELFF
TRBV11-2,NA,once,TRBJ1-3,TGTGCCAGCAGCTTATCCATCTCTGGAAACACCATATATTTT,CASSLSISGNTIYF
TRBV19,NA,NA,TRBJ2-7,TGTGCCAGTAGTATCGCGGGCTACGAGCAGTACTTC,CASSIAGYEQYF
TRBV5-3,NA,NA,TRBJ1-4,TGTGCCAGAAGCTTGGGGCCGTGGAAACTGTTTTTT,CARSLGPWKLFF
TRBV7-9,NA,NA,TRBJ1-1,TGTGCCAGCAGCTTCGGGGTCGAGAACACTGAAGCTTTCTTT,CASSFGVENTEAFF
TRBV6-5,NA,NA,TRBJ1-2,TGTGCCAGCAGTCTCGAGGGCATTGGCTATGGCTACACCTTC,CASSLEGIGYGYTF
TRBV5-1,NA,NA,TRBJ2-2,TGCGCCAGCAGCTTTACTAGTGGAGCCACCGGGGAGCTGTTTTTT,CASSFTSGATGELFF
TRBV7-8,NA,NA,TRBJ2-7,TGTGCCAGCAGCTTTGACACCGTTTCCTACGAGCAGTACTTC,CASSFDTVSYEQYF
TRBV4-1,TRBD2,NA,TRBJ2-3,TGCGCCAGCAGCCAAGATCTAGCGGGAGGTTGGTCCGATACGCAGTATTTT,CASSQDLAGGWSDTQYF
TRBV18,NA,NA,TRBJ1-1,TGTGCCAGCTCACCAAGACAGCTCCAGGCCACTGAAGCTTTCTTT,CASSPRQLQATEAFF
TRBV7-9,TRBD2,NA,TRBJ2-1,TGTTCCAGCAGCTTAGACCCCTTAGCGGGAGTCTACAATGAGCAGTTCTTC,CSSSLDPLAGVYNEQFF
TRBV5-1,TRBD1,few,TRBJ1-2,TGCGCCAGTACCGGGACAGGGGAGCTTACTGGCTACACCTTC,CASTGTGELTGYTF
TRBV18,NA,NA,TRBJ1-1,TGTGCCAGCTCACCACGGACAGCTTCGGAGAACACTGAAGCTTTCTTT,CASSPRTASENTEAFF
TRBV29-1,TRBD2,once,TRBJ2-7,TGCAGCGTTGGAGGACTAGCGGAGCACTCCTACGAGCAGTACTTC,CSVGGLAEHSYEQYF
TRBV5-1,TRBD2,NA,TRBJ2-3,TGCGCCAGCAGCCCCCTTAGCGGGAGGGATACGCAGTATTTT,CASSPLSGRDTQYF
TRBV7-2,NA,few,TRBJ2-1,TGTGCCAGCAGCCCACAGGGCCTTGCGGGCAATGAGCAGTTCTTC,CASSPQGLAGNEQFF
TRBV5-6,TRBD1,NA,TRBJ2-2,TGTGCCAGCAGCCCCGGGACAGGGGCCAGGGGGCTGTTTTTT,CASSPGTGARGLFF
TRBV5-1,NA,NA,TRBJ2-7,TGCGCCAGCAGCACCACGACGGGAGTCGGTGGCGAGCAGTACTTC,CASSTTTGVGGEQYF
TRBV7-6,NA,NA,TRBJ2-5,TGTGCCAGCAGCTTAGGACAGGAAGAGACCCAGTACTTC,CASSLGQEETQYF
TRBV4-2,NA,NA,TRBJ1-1,TGTGCCAGCAGCTCCGGAGGGGGGGCTGAAGCTTTCTTT,CASSSGGGAEAFF
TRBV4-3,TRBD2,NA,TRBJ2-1,TGCGCCAGCAGCCAAGAGGGACTAGCGGGAGGGAACAATGAGCAGTTCTTC,CASSQEGLAGGNNEQFF
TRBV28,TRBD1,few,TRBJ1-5,TGTGCCAGCGGGACAGCCAATCAGCCCCAGCATTTT,CASGTANQPQHF
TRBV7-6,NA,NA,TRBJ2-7,TGTGCCAGCAGCGGACGGGAGTCCTACGAGCAGTACTTC,CASSGRESYEQYF
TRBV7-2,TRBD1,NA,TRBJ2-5,TGTGCCAGCAGGCCAGGGGGAATGTACCAAGAGACCCAGTACTTC,CASRPGGMYQETQYF
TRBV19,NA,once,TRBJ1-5,TGTGCCAGTAAATCTTGGGAGCATCAGCCCCAGCATTTT,CASKSWEHQPQHF
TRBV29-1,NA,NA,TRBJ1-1,TGCAGCGTTGTTGCCCGAGTGTTGAACACTGAAGCTTTCTTT,CSVVARVLNTEAFF
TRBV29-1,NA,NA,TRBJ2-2,TGCAGCGTTGGCTTGGGGAGCACCGGGGAGCTGTTTTTT,CSVGLGSTGELFF